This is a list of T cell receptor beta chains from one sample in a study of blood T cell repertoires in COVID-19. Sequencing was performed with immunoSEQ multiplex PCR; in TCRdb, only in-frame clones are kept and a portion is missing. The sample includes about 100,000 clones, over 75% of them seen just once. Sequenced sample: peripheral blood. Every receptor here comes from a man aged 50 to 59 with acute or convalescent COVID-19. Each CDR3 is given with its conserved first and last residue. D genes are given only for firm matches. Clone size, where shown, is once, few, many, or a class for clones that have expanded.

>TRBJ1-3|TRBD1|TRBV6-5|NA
CASSYTGGSGTIYF
TGTGCCAGCAGTTACACAGGGGGGTCCGGCACCATATATTTT
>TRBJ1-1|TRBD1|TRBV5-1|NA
CASRSRTGIFDTEAFF
TGCGCCAGCAGGTCCAGGACAGGGATTTTTGACACTGAAGCTTTCTTT
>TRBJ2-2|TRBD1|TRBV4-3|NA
CASSQDLGGVGTGELFF
TGCGCCAGCAGCCAAGATCTAGGGGGCGTGGGGACCGGGGAGCTGTTTTTT
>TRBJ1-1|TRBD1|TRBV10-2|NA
CASRGLRQGPGGTEAFF
TGCGCCAGCAGAGGTCTCCGACAGGGTCCCGGAGGGACTGAAGCTTTCTTT
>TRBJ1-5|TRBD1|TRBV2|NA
CASNTGGAGQPQHF
TGTGCCAGCAATACAGGGGGCGCAGGTCAGCCCCAGCATTTT
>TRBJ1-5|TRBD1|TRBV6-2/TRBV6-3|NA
CASSPDRGALSNQPQHF
TGTGCCAGCAGCCCGGACAGGGGGGCCTTGAGCAATCAGCCCCAGCATTTT
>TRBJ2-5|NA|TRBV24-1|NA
CATSQGGNLETQYF
TGTGCCACCTCCCAGGGGGGCAATTTGGAGACCCAGTACTTC
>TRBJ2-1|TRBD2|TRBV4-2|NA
CASSQEGASGRVDEQFF
TGTGCCAGCAGCCAAGAGGGGGCTAGCGGGAGGGTGGATGAGCAGTTCTTC
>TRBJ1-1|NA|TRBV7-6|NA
CASSRQLNTEAFF
TGTGCCAGCAGCCGACAGCTGAACACTGAAGCTTTCTTT
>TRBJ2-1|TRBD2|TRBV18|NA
CASSPLPSGSSYNEQFF
TGTGCCAGCTCACCACTGCCTAGCGGGAGCTCCTACAATGAGCAGTTCTTC
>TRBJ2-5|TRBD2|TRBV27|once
CASQGLAGGWGYKETQYF
TGTGCCAGCCAAGGACTAGCGGGAGGATGGGGGTATAAAGAGACCCAGTACTTC
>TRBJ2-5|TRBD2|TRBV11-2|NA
CASSPGTSGRETQYF
TGTGCCAGCAGCCCAGGGACTAGCGGGAGAGAGACCCAGTACTTC
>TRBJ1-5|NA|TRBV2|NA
CASSEEPYQPQHF
TGTGCCAGCAGTGAGGAGCCATATCAGCCCCAGCATTTT
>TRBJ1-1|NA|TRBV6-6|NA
CASSKGVGTEAFF
TGTGCCAGCAGTAAGGGGGTCGGCACTGAAGCTTTCTTT
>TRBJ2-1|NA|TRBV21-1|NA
CASSKPGLGRYNEQFF
TGTGCCAGCAGCAAACCGGGACTAGGTCGCTACAATGAGCAGTTCTTC
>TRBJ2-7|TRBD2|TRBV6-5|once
CASATSGSYEQYF
TGTGCCAGCGCGACTAGCGGGAGCTACGAGCAGTACTTC
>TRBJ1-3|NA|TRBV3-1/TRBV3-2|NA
CASSHSGGGSGNTIYF
TGTGCCAGCAGCCATTCAGGCGGGGGCTCTGGAAACACCATATATTTT
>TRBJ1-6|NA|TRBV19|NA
CASSTRTQSSYNSPLHF
TGTGCCAGTAGTACTCGGACACAGAGCTCCTATAATTCACCCCTCCACTTT
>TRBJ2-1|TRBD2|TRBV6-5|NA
CASSTSGSTYNEQFF
TGTGCCAGCAGTACTAGCGGGAGCACCTACAATGAGCAGTTCTTC
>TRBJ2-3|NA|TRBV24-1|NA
CATRPGNLRTDTQYF
TGTGCCACCAGGCCGGGAAACCTTCGCACAGATACGCAGTATTTT
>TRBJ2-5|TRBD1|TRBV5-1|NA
CASSLERGPGVKETQYF
TGCGCCAGCAGCTTGGAGAGGGGGCCAGGGGTAAAGGAGACCCAGTACTTC
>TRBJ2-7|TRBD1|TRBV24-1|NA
CATAGTGVNEQYF
TGTGCCACCGCCGGGACAGGGGTCAACGAGCAGTACTTC
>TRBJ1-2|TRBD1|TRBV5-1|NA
CASSQGATNYGYTF
TGCGCCAGCAGTCAGGGGGCGACAAACTATGGCTACACCTTC
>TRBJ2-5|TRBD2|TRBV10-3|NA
CAISEILAGGQRDNGHFMETQYF
TGTGCCATCAGTGAGATACTAGCGGGGGGACAAAGGGACAACGGGCATTTTATGGAGACCCAGTACTTC
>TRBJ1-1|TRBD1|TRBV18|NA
CASSPDRDTEAFF
TGTGCCAGCTCACCCGACAGGGACACTGAAGCTTTCTTT
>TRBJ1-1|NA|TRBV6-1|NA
CASSEFAGTEAFF
TGTGCCAGCAGTGAGTTTGCAGGGACTGAAGCTTTCTTT
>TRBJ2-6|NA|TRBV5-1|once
CASSLESSGANVLTF
TGCGCCAGCAGCTTGGAGAGCTCTGGGGCCAACGTCCTGACTTTC
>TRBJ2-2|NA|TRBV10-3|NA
CAISETGTGELFF
TGTGCCATCAGTGAGACAGGGACCGGGGAGCTGTTTTTT
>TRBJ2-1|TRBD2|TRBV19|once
CASSVRLAGGSYNEQFF
TGTGCCAGTAGTGTTCGACTAGCGGGCGGCTCCTACAATGAGCAGTTCTTC